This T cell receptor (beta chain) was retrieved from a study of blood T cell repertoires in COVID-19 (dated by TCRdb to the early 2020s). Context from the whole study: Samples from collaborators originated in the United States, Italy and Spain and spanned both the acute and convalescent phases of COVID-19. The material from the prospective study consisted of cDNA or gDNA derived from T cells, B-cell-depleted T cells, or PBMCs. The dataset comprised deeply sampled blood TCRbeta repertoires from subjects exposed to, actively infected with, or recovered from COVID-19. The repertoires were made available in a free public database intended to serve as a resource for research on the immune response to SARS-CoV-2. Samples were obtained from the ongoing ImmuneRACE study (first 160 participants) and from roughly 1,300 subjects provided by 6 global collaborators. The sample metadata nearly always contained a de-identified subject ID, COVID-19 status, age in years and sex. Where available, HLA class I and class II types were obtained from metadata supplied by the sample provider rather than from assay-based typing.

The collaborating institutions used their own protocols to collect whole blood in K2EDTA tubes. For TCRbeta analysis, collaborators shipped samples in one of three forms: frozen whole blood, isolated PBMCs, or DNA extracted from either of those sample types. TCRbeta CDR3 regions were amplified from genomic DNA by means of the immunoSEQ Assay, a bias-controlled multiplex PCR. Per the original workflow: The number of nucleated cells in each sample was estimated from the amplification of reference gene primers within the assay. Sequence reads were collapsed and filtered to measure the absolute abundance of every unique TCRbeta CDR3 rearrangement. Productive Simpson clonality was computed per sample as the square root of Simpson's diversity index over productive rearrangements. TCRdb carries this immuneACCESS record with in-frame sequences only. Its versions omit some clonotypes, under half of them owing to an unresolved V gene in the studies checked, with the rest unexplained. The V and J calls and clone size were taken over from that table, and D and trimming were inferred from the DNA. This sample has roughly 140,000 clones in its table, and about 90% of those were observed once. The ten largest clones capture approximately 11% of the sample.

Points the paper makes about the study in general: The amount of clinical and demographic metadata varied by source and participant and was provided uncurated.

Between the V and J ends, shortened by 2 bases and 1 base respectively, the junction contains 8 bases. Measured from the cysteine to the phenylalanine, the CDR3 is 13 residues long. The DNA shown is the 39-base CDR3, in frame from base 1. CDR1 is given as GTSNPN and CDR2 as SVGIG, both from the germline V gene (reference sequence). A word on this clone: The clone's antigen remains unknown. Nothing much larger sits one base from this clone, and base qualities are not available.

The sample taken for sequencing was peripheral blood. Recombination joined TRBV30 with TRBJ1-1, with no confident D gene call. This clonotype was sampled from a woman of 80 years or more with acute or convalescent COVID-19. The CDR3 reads CAWSQQKNTEAFF. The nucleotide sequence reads TGTGCCTGGAGTCAACAGAAGAACACTGAAGCTTTCTTT.